This T cell receptor (beta chain) was sequenced during a study of hypomethylating agent response in myelodysplastic syndrome. The V gene lost 2 bases and the J gene lost 1 base, with 14 bases spanning the gap. The germline V gene has CDR1 KGHSH and CDR2 LQKENI. The CDR3 loop spans 16 amino acids. Authors' analysis steps: VDJdb flagged under 2% of 150,000 to 200,000 unique clonotypes as previously reported viral-epitope-specific. Sequencing was performed with immunoSEQ multiplex PCR; in TCRdb, only in-frame clones are kept and a portion is missing. V, J and clone size were drawn from that table, and D and trimming were deduced from the DNA. The table shows roughly 4,000 clones, with more than 75% occurring only once.

This TCR came from a human donor with myelodysplastic syndrome. The sample consisted of bone marrow, taken before or after starting hypomethylating agent treatment for myelodysplastic syndrome (not recorded which). The rearrangement uses TRBV18 and TRBJ1-1, with D perhaps matching TRBD1 (6 bases). This CDR3 reads CASSPYSGGANTEAFF. CDR3 nucleotides: TGTGCCAGCTCACCATATAGTGGGGGGGCGAACACTGAAGCTTTCTTT.